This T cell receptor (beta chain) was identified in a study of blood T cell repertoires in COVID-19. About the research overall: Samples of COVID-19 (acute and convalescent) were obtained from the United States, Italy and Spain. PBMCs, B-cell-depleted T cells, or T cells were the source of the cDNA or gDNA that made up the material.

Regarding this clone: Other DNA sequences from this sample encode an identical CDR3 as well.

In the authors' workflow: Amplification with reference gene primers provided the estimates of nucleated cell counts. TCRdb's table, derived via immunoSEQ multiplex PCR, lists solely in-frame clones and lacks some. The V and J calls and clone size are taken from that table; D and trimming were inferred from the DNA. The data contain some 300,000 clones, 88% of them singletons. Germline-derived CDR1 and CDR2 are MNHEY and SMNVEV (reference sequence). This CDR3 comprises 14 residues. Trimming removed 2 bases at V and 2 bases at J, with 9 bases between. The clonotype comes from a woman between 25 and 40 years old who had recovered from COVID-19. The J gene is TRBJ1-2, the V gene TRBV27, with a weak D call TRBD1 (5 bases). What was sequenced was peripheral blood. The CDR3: CASSLLRGNYGYTF. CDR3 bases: TGTGCCAGCAGTTTACTCCGGGGGAACTATGGCTACACCTTC.